The 28 T cell receptor beta chains listed next were all sequenced from one sample in a study of T-cell memory formation after mild COVID-19. TCRdb called the 5' RACE reads again in MiXCR, with one record for every CDR3 protein. The table includes fewer than 350,000 distinct CDR3 sequences, 13% to 15% detected once. The material sequenced was PBMCs or a T cell subset sorted from them (not recorded which). These receptor sequences come from a man younger than 35 who had mild COVID-19 (a few samples of this study predate the infection). Cell type and time point are not known.

This clonotype showed up just a few times. The chain joins TRBV7-6 to TRBJ2-3; D not resolved. Trimming cost V 4 bases and J 5 bases, with 13 bases left between them. The CDR3 sequence is 14 residues long. The germline V gene has CDR1 SGHVS and CDR2 FNYEAQ. This CDR3 reads CASSSPVSGDTQYF. CDR3 nucleotides: TGTGCCAGCAGCTCCCCGGTGTCGGGAGATACGCAGTATTTT.

The genes are TRBV29-1 and TRBJ2-5; 11 bases agree with TRBD2. Looked up from germline, CDR1 is SQVTM and CDR2 is ANQGSEA. This CDR3 is built from 15 residues. The V and J ends lost 3 bases and 4 bases, in that order; junction bases with no gene match: 7. CDR3 DNA: TGCAGCGTTGAGATGACTAGCGGGGACAGAGAGACCCAGTACTTC. It is translated as CSVEMTSGDRETQYF.

The table lists this clonotype with a few counts. The V call is TRBV7-2, the J call TRBJ2-3; D is possibly TRBD2 (6 bases). V was shortened by 6 bases and J by 4 bases, with 14 bases between the two germline ends. Germline CDR1 and CDR2: SGHTA and FQGNSA. CDR3 length: 14 amino acids. CDR3 protein: CASRWAGEADTQYF. CDR3 nucleotide sequence: TGTGCCAGCAGGTGGGCCGGGGAGGCAGATACGCAGTATTTT.

This clonotype was detected only a few times. Germline is not matched at one junction end, which may reflect a read error. The gene calls are TRBV7-9 and TRBJ2-1; 11 bases fit TRBD2. The V gene's germline CDR1 is SEHNR and CDR2 FQNEAQ (reference sequence). The CDR3 loop spans 17 amino acids. The CDR3 loop reads CASSSTSGDLSSYNEHF. CDR3 bases: TGTGCCAGCAGCTCGACTAGCGGGGACCTGAGCTCCTACAATGAGCACTTC.

CDR3: CASSRDQGGYGYTF. In DNA form, the CDR3 reads TGTGCCAGCAGCCGCGACCAGGGGGGCTATGGCTACACCTTC. The genes are TRBV14 and TRBJ1-2; TRBD1 aligns across 7 bases. Per germline, CDR1 SGHDN and CDR2 FVKESK. The CDR3 is 14 amino acids. V was pared by 4 bases and J by 4 bases, with 6 bases of the junction left unmatched.

The CDR3 coding sequence is TGTGCCAGCAGTTACTCGGCGGGGGCAATCTACGAGCAGTACGTC. Translating gives CASSYSAGAIYEQYV. The chain joins TRBV6-2 or TRBV6-3 to TRBJ2-7; D perhaps matches TRBD2 (7 bases). The CDR3 consists of 15 residues. The V and J ends lost 0 bases and 3 bases respectively, with 12 bases between them. Germline CDR1 and CDR2: MNHEY and SVGEGT.

This clonotype appeared a few times. The V call is TRBV29-1, the J call TRBJ2-7; 11 nucleotides align to TRBD2. CDR3 length: 16 residues. The ends lost 3 bases at V and 2 bases at J; junction bases unmatched: 9. CDR1 is SQVTM, CDR2 ANQGSEA, per germline. The chain's CDR3 is CSVDGLAGGQAYEQYF. Written as DNA, the CDR3 is TGCAGCGTTGATGGTCTAGCGGGGGGACAAGCCTACGAGCAGTACTTC.

This clonotype turned up a few times. The genes are TRBV20-1 and TRBJ2-4; D unresolved. CDR1 DFQATT and CDR2 SNEGSKA come from the germline V gene (reference sequence). The ends were cut back, 3 bases at V and 6 bases at J, with 12 bases in the middle. The CDR3 is made up of 13 amino acids. The CDR3 nucleotides read TGCAGTGCTAGGGGCGCCCTTAGAAACATTCAGTACTTC. Encoded protein: CSARGALRNIQYF.

CDR3 amino acids: CASSHPRLQAYEQYV. The DNA for the CDR3 is TGCGCCAGCAGTCACCCGCGGCTCCAAGCCTACGAGCAGTACGTC. The chain combines TRBV23-1 with TRBJ2-7; D remains ambiguous. TRBV23-1 is known as an ORF, though its function is uncertain. V was pared by 3 bases and J by 2 bases, with 14 bases between. This CDR3 region has 15 residues.

CDR3 in DNA: TGTGCCAGCAGCGTAGAAGGGGACACCTTCTCGAACACCGGGGAGCTGTTTTTT. Its translation: CASSVEGDTFSNTGELFF. V and J are TRBV9 and TRBJ2-2; a possible D gene is TRBD1 (6 bases). The ends were cut back, 0 bases at V and 0 bases at J, with 15 bases in the middle. The length of the CDR3 is 18 residues. The germline CDR1 and CDR2 sequences are SGDLS and YYNGEE. The variable domain in full, with the rest retrieved from reference TRBV9 and TRBJ2-2, is DSGVTQTPKHLITATGQRVTLRCSPRSGDLSVYWYQQSLDQGLQFLIQYYNGEERAKGNILERFSAQQFPDLHSELNLSSLELGDSALYFCASSVEGDTFSNTGELFFGEGSRLTVL.

The chain combines TRBV5-4 with TRBJ2-5; D might be TRBD2 (6 bases). This CDR3 comprises 15 residues. V lost 4 bases and J lost 3, with 16 bases in between. Germline V gives CDR1 SGHNT, CDR2 YYREEE (reference sequence). The CDR3 is CASSRTAGSEETQYF. The CDR3, as DNA: TGTGCCAGCAGCCGTACCGCGGGGTCCGAAGAGACCCAGTACTTC.

Only a few counts were recorded for this clonotype. The chain links TRBV6-6 to TRBJ1-5, with a possible D match to TRBD1 (5 bases). Germline CDR1 MNHNY, CDR2 SVGAGI (reference sequence). V was cut by 10 bases and J by 3 bases, with 16 bases left in between. CDR3 length equals 14 residues. The DNA for the CDR3 is TGTGCCATTTGGGCAGGGCTTCACAATCAGCCCCAGCATTTT. As protein: CAIWAGLHNQPQHF.

This clonotype was counted only a few times. The rearrangement joins TRBV30 to TRBJ2-3; TRBD2 matches 16 bases. This CDR3 is built from 15 residues. Per the germline V gene, CDR1 is GTSNPN and CDR2 is SVGIG (reference sequence). The V and J ends lost 4 bases and 9 bases, in that order; junction bases with no gene match: 7. This CDR3 reads CAWTWGLAGGQTQYF. Here the CDR3 DNA reads TGTGCCTGGACCTGGGGACTAGCGGGGGGGCAGACGCAGTATTTT.

There are many counts of this clonotype. The chain recombines TRBV18 with TRBJ2-2, with 7 bases that match TRBD1. From germline, CDR1 is KGHSH and CDR2 LQKENI. V lost 6 bases and J lost 3; bases outside the gene matches: 4. The CDR3 contains 14 residues. The CDR3 region has the DNA TGTGCCAGCTCGCAAGGGACAGACACCGGGGAGCTGTTTTTT. Amino acids: CASSQGTDTGELFF.

This clonotype has just a few counts. The V and J genes are TRBV28 and TRBJ2-3, with 7 bases lining up with TRBD2. This CDR3 region has 14 residues. After removal of 8 bases from V and 4 bases from J, the junction contained 9 bases not matched to a gene. Germline V lookup: CDR1 MDHEN, CDR2 SYDVKM. CDR3 DNA sequence: TGTGCCAGCTTTCGGCGGGGGAGGGCAGATACGCAGTATTTT. Its translation: CASFRRGRADTQYF.

This clonotype showed up many times. The V call is TRBV19, the J call TRBJ1-5; maybe TRBD1 (5 bases). Germline V gene sequence: CDR1 LNHDA, CDR2 SQIVND (reference sequence). V lost 0 bases and J 2 bases, leaving 11 bases between the germline ends. CDR3 length: 16 amino acids. In DNA, the CDR3 is TGTGCCAGTAGTATAGATGGGGCAGGAGGCAATCAGCCCCAGCATTTT. The encoded protein is CASSIDGAGGNQPQHF.

This clonotype was detected ten times or more. J is TRBJ2-1 and V is TRBV20-1, with 9 bases aligning to TRBD1. Looked up from germline, CDR1 is DFQATT and CDR2 is SNEGSKA (reference sequence). The CDR3 runs to 15 residues. V was clipped by 5 bases and J by 8 bases; unmatched bases: 13. The CDR3 sequence: CSAGTGTGIWDEQFF. DNA for the CDR3: TGCAGTGCTGGAACCGGGACAGGGATTTGGGATGAGCAGTTCTTC.

The gene calls are TRBV5-1 and TRBJ1-1, with D unclear. V was clipped by 0 bases and J by 7 bases, with 10 bases between them. Germline CDR1 SGHRS, CDR2 YFSETQ. The CDR3 is 13 residues long. CDR3 sequence reads: CASSLGDGSEAFF. As DNA, the CDR3 is TGCGCCAGCAGCTTGGGGGATGGAAGTGAAGCTTTCTTT.

This clonotype was seen only a few times. This rearrangement joins TRBV4-2 to TRBJ2-5; D remains unclear. The CDR3 has 15 residues. V was shortened by 0 bases and J by 3 bases, with 11 bases between the two germline ends. Germline V gene data show CDR1 as LGHNA and CDR2 as YNFKEQ. The CDR3 protein is CASSQDTAAEETQYF. CDR3 sequence (DNA): TGTGCCAGCAGCCAAGATACGGCAGCAGAAGAGACCCAGTACTTC.

This clonotype turned up a few times. The chain couples TRBV4-2 to TRBJ2-1; D gene unclear. V was shortened by 4 bases and J by 4 bases, with 11 bases between the two germline ends. The CDR3 length is 14 residues. Germline V gene lookup returns CDR1 LGHNA and CDR2 YNFKEQ. The CDR3 bases are TGTGCCAGCAGCCTCCCCGGGTGGTACAATGAGCAGTTCTTC. Protein: CASSLPGWYNEQFF.

In this sample, this clonotype turned up many times. V and J are TRBV4-2 and TRBJ2-4, with 8 bases fitting TRBD2. This CDR3 has 13 residues. Germline CDR1 is LGHNA and CDR2 is YNFKEQ. With 4 bases clipped from V and 16 bases from J, the junction kept 12 bases outside the gene matches. Written as DNA, the CDR3 is TGTGCCAGCAGCCCGGGGACTAGTGGAATAATATACTTC. Protein sequence: CASSPGTSGIIYF.

This clonotype was seen a few times. The chain combines TRBV5-4 with TRBJ1-2; D gene unclear. The V end was cut by 4 bases, the J end by 2 bases, with 9 bases between. Germline V gene lookup returns CDR1 SGHNT and CDR2 YYREEE (reference sequence). The CDR3 is 13 residues long. DNA of the CDR3: TGTGCCAGCAGCGCCGACTGGAACTATGGCTACACCTTC. This encodes CASSADWNYGYTF.

In this sample, this clonotype turned up many times. CDR3 in amino acids: CASSWTPGQQETQYF. The CDR3 DNA sequence: TGTGCCAGCAGCTGGACTCCGGGACAGCAAGAGACCCAGTACTTC. The rearrangement joins TRBV7-2 to TRBJ2-5, with TRBD1 matching over 7 bases. Germline loops: CDR1 SGHTA, CDR2 FQGNSA. V shed 4 bases, J shed 2 bases, and the junction held 7 bases outside the gene matches. The CDR3 extends over 15 amino acids.

This clonotype came up a few times. The genes are TRBV5-1 and TRBJ2-7; TRBD1 matches at 12 bases. The V gene's germline CDR1 is SGHRS and CDR2 YFSETQ. CDR3 length equals 14 residues. Trimming at V came to 3 bases and at J to 5 bases, leaving 3 bases not matched to a gene. CDR3 protein: CASSSGQGADEQYV. DNA for the CDR3: TGCGCCAGCAGCTCGGGACAGGGGGCCGACGAGCAGTACGTC.

There are a few counts of this clonotype. V gene TRBV4-3 combines with J gene TRBJ1-3, with 8 positions matching TRBD1. Germline CDR1 is LGHNA and CDR2 is YSLEER. V lost 3 bases and J lost 0; bases outside the gene matches: 4. The CDR3 loop spans 16 amino acids. The CDR3 sequence: CASSHLDRASGNTIYF. CDR3 nucleotide sequence: TGCGCCAGCAGCCACCTGGACAGGGCCTCTGGAAACACCATATATTTT.

The chain couples TRBV20-1 to TRBJ1-3, with 7 nucleotides matching TRBD1. CDR1 and CDR2 from the germline V gene are DFQATT and SNEGSKA (reference sequence). With V trimmed by 0 bases and J by 4 bases, 6 bases remained unmatched. The CDR3 is 15 amino acids. The CDR3 sequence: CSARDHTGDGNTIYF. CDR3 bases: TGCAGTGCTAGAGACCATACAGGGGACGGAAACACCATATATTTT.

This clonotype was seen more than once but under ten times. The rearrangement links TRBV7-2 to TRBJ2-2; 9 nucleotides align to TRBD2. The CDR3 is 16 residues long. Unmatched junction bases numbered 8, after V lost 5 bases and J lost 4 bases. The V gene's germline CDR1 is SGHTA and CDR2 FQGNSA. CDR3 loop: CASSGSGGPATGELFF. CDR3 nucleotide sequence: TGTGCCAGCAGCGGAAGCGGGGGGCCTGCCACCGGGGAGCTGTTTTTT.

The rearrangement uses TRBV7-2 and TRBJ1-3, with D perhaps TRBD1 (5 bases). Germline values: CDR1 SGHTA, CDR2 FQGNSA. V lost 2 bases and J lost 0, with 11 bases in between. This CDR3 comprises 16 residues. DNA for the CDR3: TGTGCCAGCAGCTTACTTTGGGGCAGCTCTGGAAACACCATATATTTT. Protein: CASSLLWGSSGNTIYF.